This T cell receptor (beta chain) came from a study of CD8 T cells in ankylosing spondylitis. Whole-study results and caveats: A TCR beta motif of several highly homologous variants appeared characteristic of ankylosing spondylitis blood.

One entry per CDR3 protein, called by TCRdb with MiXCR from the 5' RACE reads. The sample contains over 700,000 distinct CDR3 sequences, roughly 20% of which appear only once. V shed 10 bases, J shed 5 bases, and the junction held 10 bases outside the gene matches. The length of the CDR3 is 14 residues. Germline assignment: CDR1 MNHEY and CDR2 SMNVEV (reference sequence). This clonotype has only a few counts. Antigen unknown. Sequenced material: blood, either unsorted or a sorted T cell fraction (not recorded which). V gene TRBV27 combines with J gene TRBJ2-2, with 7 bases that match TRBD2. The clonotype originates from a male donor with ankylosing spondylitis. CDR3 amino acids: CATSGGVGTGELFF. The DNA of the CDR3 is TGTGCCACCTCGGGAGGCGTGGGAACCGGGGAGCTGTTTTTT.